This T cell receptor beta chain was documented in a study of T cell changes during pregnancy in multiple sclerosis. Clones were read by immunoSEQ multiplex PCR, and TCRdb kept only the in-frame ones, dropping some. The table includes more than 100,000 clones, about 90% detected once. The CDR3 contains 13 residues. Germline V gives CDR1 SGHRS, CDR2 YFSETQ. V lost 7 bases to trimming and J lost 3 bases, with 10 bases between them. The sequence derives from a female donor with multiple sclerosis, enrolled in a pregnancy study. J is TRBJ2-2 and V is TRBV5-1; D perhaps matches TRBD2 (6 bases). The source was peripheral blood, collected after pregnancy. The DNA for the CDR3 is TGCGCCAGCGGAGGGTGGGACACCGGGGAGCTGTTTTTT. Protein product: CASGGWDTGELFF.